The 31 T cell receptor beta chains below come from one sample, sequenced in a study of blood T cell repertoires in COVID-19. Sequenced by immunoSEQ multiplex PCR; TCRdb stores in-frame clones only, minus some. This sample yields about 220,000 clones, of which 82% are seen a single time; 3% to 4% belongs to the top ten. Sequencing was done on a sample of PBMCs or T cells enriched from blood (not recorded which). Receptors were obtained from a woman aged 60 to 75 who had recovered from COVID-19.

V usage is TRBV7-3 and J usage is TRBJ1-6; 9 nucleotides align to TRBD1. V trimming: 1 base; J trimming: 5 bases; junction bases outside the gene matches: 3. The CDR3 extends over 16 amino acids. Germline CDR1 and CDR2: SGHTA and FQGTGA. CDR3 sequence: CASSLMGTGNNSPLHF. The CDR3 bases are TGTGCCAGCAGCTTAATGGGGACAGGGAATAATTCACCCCTCCACTTT.

The chain carries TRBV19 and TRBJ1-1, with D perhaps TRBD1 (6 bases). The germline V gene encodes CDR1 LNHDA and CDR2 SQIVND (reference sequence). This CDR3 contains 13 residues. V shed 6 bases and J shed 8 bases, with 16 bases lying between them. CDR3: CASSIRGSGEAFF. The CDR3 nucleotides are TGTGCCAGTAGCATCAGGGGATCTGGCGAAGCTTTCTTT.

The J gene is TRBJ2-7, the V gene TRBV5-5, with D possibly being TRBD1 (5 bases). V was cut by 1 base and J by 5 bases, with 19 bases left in between. This CDR3 has 16 amino acids. The germline CDR1 and CDR2 sequences are SGHKS and YYEKEE (reference sequence). The CDR3 nucleotides are TGTGCCAGCAGCTTGAGTCTGAGGAGCAGGGCGGACGAGCAGTACTTC. This sequence encodes CASSLSLRSRADEQYF.

This clone was seen only once. CDR3 sequence (DNA): TGTGCCAGCAGTTCTTTAGCGGACCAAGAGACCCAGTACTTC. Translation gives CASSSLADQETQYF. The J gene is TRBJ2-5, the V gene TRBV6-2 or TRBV6-3, with D perhaps TRBD2 (6 bases). This CDR3 has 14 residues. Trimming took off 4 bases at V and 0 bases at J, with 9 bases between the two ends. The germline V gene has CDR1 MNHEY and CDR2 SVGEGT.

The genes are TRBV27 and TRBJ1-2, with D possibly TRBD1 on 5 matching bases. Trimming shortened V by 7 bases and J by 4 bases, and 19 bases separated the two germline ends. The CDR3 has 15 residues. In germline, CDR1 is MNHEY, CDR2 SMNVEV (reference sequence). As DNA, the CDR3 is TGTGCCAGCACCTCCCGGGGGAGAGGAAGCTATGGCTACACCTTC. Its protein product is CASTSRGRGSYGYTF.

The chain couples TRBV5-6 to TRBJ1-2; 7 bases match TRBD1. Looked up from germline, CDR1 is SGHDT and CDR2 is YYEEEE. Trimming cost V 4 bases and J 10 bases; bases outside gene matches: 10. This CDR3 contains 13 residues. CDR3 protein: CASSTDRRSDYTF. CDR3 nucleotide sequence: TGTGCCAGCAGCACGGACAGGCGATCTGACTACACCTTC.

V is TRBV10-2 and J is TRBJ2-7; TRBD2 aligns across 13 bases. Germline V gene sequence: CDR1 WSHSY, CDR2 SAAADI. The CDR3 loop spans 14 amino acids. Trimming took 4 bases from V and 6 from J; bases not matched to a gene: 3. The CDR3 protein is CASSGTSGRGEQYF. The CDR3 DNA reads as TGCGCCAGCAGTGGGACTAGCGGGAGAGGCGAGCAGTACTTC.

V and J are TRBV29-1 and TRBJ1-3; D remains unclear. The CDR3 has 13 residues. Germline V gene sequence: CDR1 SQVTM, CDR2 ANQGSEA. V was clipped by 6 bases and J by 3 bases, with 12 bases between them. This CDR3 is CSVARSGGNTIYF. For the CDR3, the DNA is TGCAGCGTCGCCCGATCAGGTGGAAACACCATATATTTT.

The chain recombines TRBV18 with TRBJ1-5; 8 bases are shared with TRBD1. CDR1 and CDR2 from the germline V gene are KGHSH and LQKENI. The CDR3 spans 18 residues. V gave up 3 bases and J gave up 1 base; unmatched junction bases: 11. The CDR3 region is CASSPTGGGSGSNQPQHF. CDR3 bases: TGTGCCAGCTCACCTACAGGGGGGGGCTCGGGGAGCAATCAGCCCCAGCATTTT.

The chain couples TRBV7-9 to TRBJ2-2; 12 bases line up with TRBD1. From germline, CDR1 is SEHNR and CDR2 FQNEAQ (reference sequence). The CDR3 is made up of 19 amino acids. V dropped 3 bases and J dropped 2; count of bases not matched to a gene: 10. The CDR3 nucleotides are TGTGCCAGCAGCTTTGACCCGGGACAGGGGGCGCGAAACACCGGGGAGCTGTTTTTT. It codes for CASSFDPGQGARNTGELFF.

The CDR3 spells CASSQDPRVNGANVLTF. The CDR3 DNA follows: TGCGCCAGCAGCCAAGACCCAAGAGTTAATGGGGCCAACGTCCTGACTTTC. This chain links TRBV4-3 with TRBJ2-6; no reliable D call. From germline, CDR1 is LGHNA and CDR2 YSLEER. Trimming took off 0 bases at V and 3 bases at J, with 12 bases between the two ends. The CDR3 runs to 17 residues.

The chain links TRBV19 to TRBJ2-2; D perhaps matches TRBD1 (5 bases). The ends were cut back, 2 bases at V and 3 bases at J, with 10 bases in the middle. Germline values: CDR1 LNHDA, CDR2 SQIVND (reference sequence). The CDR3 is made up of 15 amino acids. The CDR3 loop is CASSIQGTDTGELFF. The CDR3 DNA reads as TGTGCCAGTAGTATACAGGGTACGGACACCGGGGAGCTGTTTTTT.

The chain employs TRBV19 and TRBJ1-4; D is possibly TRBD1 (5 bases). The CDR3 has 16 residues. Germline-derived CDR1 and CDR2 are LNHDA and SQIVND (reference sequence). The V gene lost 7 bases and the J gene lost 0 bases, with 15 bases spanning the gap. CDR3 loop: CASNRQSSATNEKLFF. CDR3 bases: TGTGCCAGTAATCGACAGTCCAGTGCAACTAATGAAAAACTGTTTTTT.

DNA for the CDR3: TGTGCCAGCAGCTTAGAAAGGGGGGGTGGGTATGGCTACACCTTC. It specifies CASSLERGGGYGYTF. This sequence joins TRBV7-2 and TRBJ1-2, with D perhaps matching TRBD1 (6 bases). Between the trimmed V and J ends, which lost 1 base and 5 bases, there was a span of 14 bases. Germline CDR1 reads SGHTA; CDR2 reads FQGNSA. This CDR3 has 15 amino acids.

This chain uses TRBV19 with TRBJ2-1, with 8 bases that match TRBD2. The CDR3 has 18 amino acids. In germline, CDR1 is LNHDA, CDR2 SQIVND (reference sequence). After removal of 1 base from V and 7 bases from J, the junction contained 15 bases not matched to a gene. The CDR3 loop is CASSIGRSRGGGSNEQFF. The DNA for the CDR3 is TGTGCCAGTAGTATAGGGAGAAGTAGGGGCGGGGGGTCGAATGAGCAGTTCTTC.

With respect to this clone: The same CDR3 can be traced to other DNA sequences in this sample. The chain has TRBV11-2 and TRBJ1-2; D might be TRBD1 (5 bases). Trimming removed 4 bases at V and 5 bases at J, with 8 bases between. From germline, CDR1 is SGHAT and CDR2 FQNNGV. CDR3 length: 12 residues. CDR3 DNA sequence: TGTGCCAGCAGCTCTCAGGGATATGGCTACACCTTC. Translation: CASSSQGYGYTF.

This clone was seen a handful of times. This chain joins TRBV7-8 and TRBJ2-5, with a tentative D call TRBD2 (7 bases). Germline CDR1 is SGHVS and CDR2 is FQNEAQ. The length of the CDR3 is 16 residues. The V gene lost 5 bases and the J gene lost 4 bases, with 20 bases spanning the gap. The DNA for the CDR3 is TGTGCCAGCAGCGCGCGGGGGCTGACTAGCCGAGAGACCCAGTACTTC. Translated: CASSARGLTSRETQYF.

The chain couples TRBV14 to TRBJ1-4; TRBD1 is a possible D gene (5 bases). Germline V gives CDR1 SGHDN, CDR2 FVKESK. V lost 1 base, J lost 12 bases, and 12 bases lay in between. This CDR3 comprises 13 residues. The CDR3 nucleotides read TGTGCCAGCAGCCAAGGGATCGGCAGGGAACTGTTTTTT. Protein sequence: CASSQGIGRELFF.

This chain connects TRBV5-6 to TRBJ2-5; TRBD1 agrees at 8 bases. Unmatched junction bases numbered 4, after V lost 2 bases and J lost 1 base. Germline V lookup: CDR1 SGHDT, CDR2 YYEEEE. The CDR3 is 15 residues long. CDR3 region: CASSFPGGFQETQYF. CDR3 nucleotide sequence: TGTGCCAGCAGCTTCCCAGGGGGCTTCCAAGAGACCCAGTACTTC.

A single count supports this clone. V and J are TRBV4-2 and TRBJ2-2, with 9 bases matching TRBD2. The CDR3 totals 13 residues. Trimming removed 4 bases from V and 6 bases from J; junction bases left unmatched: 0. Germline lookup yields CDR1 LGHNA and CDR2 YNFKEQ. The CDR3 DNA reads TGTGCCAGCAGCCTAGCGGGAGCCGGGGAGCTGTTTTTT. This translates into CASSLAGAGELFF.

This chain connects TRBV3-1 (or the pseudogene TRBV3-2) to TRBJ1-6, with D perhaps TRBD1 (5 bases). This CDR3 contains 17 residues. Trimming cost V 1 base and J 3 bases, with 13 bases left between them. The germline gives CDR1 LGHDT, CDR2 YNNKEL (reference sequence). The chain's CDR3 is CASSQVGGEGYNSPLHF. CDR3 bases: TGTGCCAGCAGCCAAGTTGGGGGGGAGGGCTATAATTCACCCCTCCACTTT.

The chain employs TRBV6-6 and TRBJ1-3, with TRBD1 identical over 8 bases. V shed 4 bases, J shed 3 bases, and the junction held 8 bases outside the gene matches. The length of the CDR3 is 16 residues. From germline, CDR1 is MNHNY and CDR2 SVGAGI (reference sequence). The CDR3, as DNA: TGTGCCAGCAGTTCCCCAGGGGGCGCGGGTGGAAACACCATATATTTT. Residues: CASSSPGGAGGNTIYF.

This chain connects TRBV5-6 to TRBJ2-3, with D possibly matching TRBD2 (5 bases). Germline lookup yields CDR1 SGHDT and CDR2 YYEEEE. The ends were cut back, 2 bases at V and 14 bases at J, with 15 bases in the middle. There are 12 residues in the CDR3. The CDR3 DNA reads as TGTGCCAGCAGCTTCTCCGGCCGAGAGGGGTATTTT. It codes for CASSFSGREGYF.

About this clone itself: Different DNA sequences within this sample yield the same CDR3. The chain has TRBV18 and TRBJ1-5, with D hard to call. The CDR3 sequence is 13 residues long. Germline V lookup: CDR1 KGHSH, CDR2 LQKENI. V was shortened by 2 bases and J by 5 bases, with 7 bases between the two germline ends. This CDR3 is CASSPGEDQPQHF. Written as DNA, the CDR3 is TGTGCCAGCTCACCAGGGGAGGATCAGCCCCAGCATTTT.

This clone was detected a few times. The rearrangement uses TRBV6-5 and TRBJ1-1; a weak D match, TRBD1 (6 bases). From germline, CDR1 is MNHEY and CDR2 SVGAGI. Trimming took off 6 bases at V and 5 bases at J, with 19 bases between the two ends. The CDR3 contains 15 residues. For the CDR3, the DNA is TGTGCCAGCAGGGATCCTTACAGGGCTGGGACTGAAGCTTTCTTT. It encodes CASRDPYRAGTEAFF.

The chain links TRBV27 to TRBJ1-1; weak D call: TRBD1 (6 bases). The CDR3 consists of 15 residues. Trimming left V 4 bases short and J 4 bases short, with 16 bases between. The germline V gene has CDR1 MNHEY and CDR2 SMNVEV (reference sequence). CDR3 DNA: TGTGCCAGCAGTTCTGTTGGGGGCCTTTTCACTGAAGCTTTCTTT. Translation: CASSSVGGLFTEAFF.

This clone was observed once. V gene TRBV6-5 combines with J gene TRBJ1-1; D is perhaps TRBD1 (5 bases). CDR1 and CDR2 (germline): MNHEY, SVGAGI. The CDR3 loop spans 12 amino acids. Trimming pared 6 bases from V and 7 bases from J, leaving 12 bases between. CDR3 region: CASRTGQGEAFF. CDR3 in DNA: TGTGCCAGCAGGACGGGTCAGGGTGAAGCTTTCTTT.

This clone has a single count. The chain carries TRBV4-1 and TRBJ1-1; D gene ambiguous. Germline V gives CDR1 MGHRA, CDR2 YSYEKL. The CDR3 is made up of 14 amino acids. Deletions cut 4 bases from V and 6 bases from J, with 15 bases between. DNA of the CDR3: TGCGCCAGCAGCCCAATTTCGGAGAGGGCTGAAGCTTTCTTT. Translating gives CASSPISERAEAFF.

This chain connects TRBV9 to TRBJ2-3; 8 positions agree with TRBD2. CDR3 length: 15 amino acids. Looked up from germline, CDR1 is SGDLS and CDR2 is YYNGEE. Losses at the gene ends were 3 bases for V and 5 bases for J; bases not matched to a gene: 8. Here the CDR3 DNA reads TGTGCCAGCAGCGCCGGGACTAGAGAAGGAGATACGCAGTATTTT. Protein sequence: CASSAGTREGDTQYF. The entire variable domain, with the rest obtained from reference TRBV9 and TRBJ2-3, is as follows: DSGVTQTPKHLITATGQRVTLRCSPRSGDLSVYWYQQSLDQGLQFLIQYYNGEERAKGNILERFSAQQFPDLHSELNLSSLELGDSALYFCASSAGTREGDTQYFGPGTRLTVL.

The chain recombines TRBV9 with TRBJ1-2; TRBD1 matches 8 bases. Germline CDR1 is SGDLS and CDR2 is YYNGEE. V lost 4 bases to trimming and J lost 8 bases; unmatched junction nucleotides: 16. This CDR3 spans 16 amino acids. In nucleotides, the CDR3 is TGTGCCAGCAGCCCCCAAGCCAATGACAGGGGAGGCGGCTACACCTTC. Its translation is CASSPQANDRGGGYTF.

The chain has TRBV5-4 and TRBJ2-7, with D possibly matching TRBD2 (6 bases). Germline V lookup: CDR1 SGHNT, CDR2 YYREEE (reference sequence). The CDR3 has 15 residues. The ends were cut back, 4 bases at V and 0 bases at J, with 14 bases in the middle. The CDR3 protein is CASSRDFSSSYEQYF. The CDR3 region has the DNA TGTGCCAGCAGCCGGGACTTTTCCTCCTCCTACGAGCAGTACTTC.